Below, 29 T cell receptor beta chains from the same sample are listed, as sequenced in a study of blood T cell repertoires in COVID-19. Only in-frame clones appear in the TCRdb table, and some are missing; sequencing was by immunoSEQ multiplex PCR. The sample consists of about 360,000 clones, approximately 86% of them appearing once. Sequencing was performed on peripheral blood. The source is a human donor in a cohort sampled during active COVID-19.

For the CDR3, the DNA is TGTGCCAGCAGCAAAGCGAAACGAAAAGTCGGGAAGAACACTGAAGCTTTCTTT. It yields the protein CASSKAKRKVGKNTEAFF. The chain recombines TRBV21-1 with TRBJ1-1. TRBV21-1 is designated a pseudogene. CDR3 length: 18 amino acids.

The chain is built from TRBV7-3 and TRBJ2-3; TRBD2 is a possible D gene (5 bases). The CDR3 runs to 14 residues. Looked up from germline, CDR1 is SGHTA and CDR2 is FQGTGA. Trimming removed 3 bases at V and 5 bases at J, with 12 bases between. In DNA form, the CDR3 reads TGTGCCAGCAGCTTTTCGGGGAAGGTAGATACGCAGTATTTT. Its protein product is CASSFSGKVDTQYF.

The genes are TRBV7-3 and TRBJ2-3; TRBD1 matches 12 bases. The CDR3 sequence is 15 residues long. The V gene's germline CDR1 is SGHTA and CDR2 FQGTGA. After removal of 6 bases from V and 14 bases from J, the junction contained 15 bases not matched to a gene. The CDR3 protein is CASSLTGTGGRLLYF. CDR3 nucleotides: TGTGCCAGCAGTCTGACTGGGACAGGGGGCAGGTTGTTGTATTTT. The entire variable domain, with the rest obtained from reference TRBV7-3 and TRBJ2-3, is as follows: GAGVSQTPSNKVTEKGKYVELRCDPISGHTALYWYRQSLGQGPEFLIYFQGTGAADDSGLPNDRFFAVRPEGSVSTLKIQRTERGDSAVYLCASSLTGTGGRLLYFGPGTRLTVL.

The rearrangement links TRBV6-1 to TRBJ2-3; 9 bases are a match to TRBD1. In germline, CDR1 is MNHNS, CDR2 SASEGT. The CDR3 covers 16 residues. The V and J ends lost 2 bases and 1 base, in that order; junction bases with no gene match: 4. The DNA for the CDR3 is TGTGCCAGCAGTGAAATATGGACAGGGGGCACAGATACGCAGTATTTT. This encodes CASSEIWTGGTDTQYF.

The chain employs TRBV30 and TRBJ1-6; a weak D match, TRBD1 (6 bases). This CDR3 is 14 amino acids long. Trimming cost V 3 bases and J 3 bases, with 9 bases left between them. Germline V gene lookup returns CDR1 GTSNPN and CDR2 SVGIG (reference sequence). For the CDR3, the DNA is TGTGCCTGGAGGGCGGACAGCTATAATTCACCCCTCCACTTT. It translates to CAWRADSYNSPLHF.

The rearrangement links TRBV9 to TRBJ2-7; TRBD2 aligns across 8 bases. The CDR3 is 17 amino acids. V dropped 4 bases and J dropped 4; count of bases not matched to a gene: 16. Per germline, CDR1 SGDLS and CDR2 YYNGEE. The CDR3 is CASSPGGTGGALYEQYF. DNA for the CDR3: TGTGCCAGCAGCCCGGGAGGGACCGGGGGGGCCCTTTACGAGCAGTACTTC.

Only one count was recorded for this clone. The chain uses TRBV5-1 and TRBJ2-3; TRBD2 matches 8 bases. The CDR3 runs to 15 residues. Germline loops: CDR1 SGHRS, CDR2 YFSETQ. The trim removed 3 bases at V and 2 bases at J, leaving 5 bases unmatched. This chain's CDR3 is CASSSGLEATDTQYF. The CDR3, as DNA: TGCGCCAGCAGCTCGGGACTAGAGGCCACAGATACGCAGTATTTT. The full variable domain, in which reference TRBV5-1 and TRBJ2-3 provide the parts outside the CDR3, is KAGVTQTPRYLIKTRGQQVTLSCSPISGHRSVSWYQQTPGQGLQFLFEYFSETQRNKGNFPGRFSGRQFSNSRSEMNVSTLELGDSALYLCASSSGLEATDTQYFGPGTRLTVL.

This chain joins TRBV4-2 and TRBJ2-7; 13 bases are shared with TRBD2. Unmatched junction bases numbered 2, after V lost 0 bases and J lost 0 bases. The V gene's germline CDR1 is LGHNA and CDR2 YNFKEQ. This CDR3 has 17 amino acids. DNA of the CDR3: TGTGCCAGCAGCCAAGAAAGGACTAGCGGGGGCTCCTACGAGCAGTACTTC. It specifies CASSQERTSGGSYEQYF.

This sequence joins TRBV19 and TRBJ2-1; the match to TRBD2 covers 7 bases. V lost 2 bases, J lost 8 bases, and 9 bases stayed unmatched. The CDR3 runs 15 residues. The germline gives CDR1 LNHDA, CDR2 SQIVND (reference sequence). CDR3 sequence reads: CASSILSGESDEQFF. For the CDR3, the DNA is TGTGCCAGTAGTATACTCAGCGGGGAGTCCGATGAGCAGTTCTTC.

The chain is built from TRBV7-2 and TRBJ2-7, with 11 bases lining up with TRBD2. V was clipped by 2 bases and J by 4 bases; unmatched bases: 1. CDR1 is SGHTA and CDR2 is FQGNSA in the germline V gene. This CDR3 contains 14 residues. CDR3 loop: CASSLLAGGYEQYF. CDR3 in DNA: TGTGCCAGCAGCTTACTAGCGGGGGGATACGAGCAGTACTTC.

J is TRBJ1-3 and V is TRBV19, with 7 positions matching TRBD1. CDR1 LNHDA and CDR2 SQIVND come from the germline V gene (reference sequence). Trimming removed 9 bases from V and 0 bases from J; junction bases left unmatched: 8. This CDR3 has 15 amino acids. The CDR3 sequence is CASLDRPFSGNTIYF. As DNA, the CDR3 is TGTGCCAGCCTGGACAGGCCATTCTCTGGAAACACCATATATTTT. The variable domain in full, with the rest retrieved from reference TRBV19 and TRBJ1-3, is DGGITQSPKYLFRKEGQNVTLSCEQNLNHDAMYWYRQDPGQGLRLIYYSQIVNDFQKGDIAEGYSVSREKKESFPLTVTSAQKNPTAFYLCASLDRPFSGNTIYFGEGSWLTVV.

The rearrangement joins TRBV15 to TRBJ1-2; TRBD1 agrees at 9 bases. In germline, CDR1 is LNHNV, CDR2 YYDKDF (reference sequence). This CDR3 is built from 13 residues. Trimming removed 3 bases from V and 7 bases from J; junction bases left unmatched: 3. CDR3 loop: CATSRRQGGGYTF. The DNA of the CDR3 is TGTGCCACCAGCAGGAGACAGGGGGGTGGCTACACCTTC.

V is TRBV7-9 and J is TRBJ2-7, with 7 positions matching TRBD2. CDR1 and CDR2 from the germline V gene are SEHNR and FQNEAQ (reference sequence). V lost 0 bases to trimming and J lost 6 bases; unmatched junction nucleotides: 5. This CDR3 region has 14 residues. The chain's CDR3 is CASSLAGGPGEQYF. For the CDR3, the DNA is TGTGCCAGCAGCTTAGCGGGAGGGCCTGGCGAGCAGTACTTC.

V is TRBV7-9 and J is TRBJ1-1; TRBD1 is a possible D gene (6 bases). V was trimmed by 2 bases and J by 5 bases, leaving 15 bases between them. This CDR3 spans 15 amino acids. From germline, CDR1 is SEHNR and CDR2 FQNEAQ (reference sequence). The chain's CDR3 is CASSLLRGGGTEAFF. The CDR3, as DNA: TGTGCCAGCAGCTTATTAAGGGGAGGGGGTACTGAAGCTTTCTTT.

The chain uses TRBV5-1 and TRBJ2-7; D is undetermined. The CDR3 length is 14 residues. Germline V gene data show CDR1 as SGHRS and CDR2 as YFSETQ. Trimming stripped 0 bases from V and 5 bases from J, with 12 bases between. The CDR3 spells CASSLVVNPDEQYF. CDR3 sequence (DNA): TGCGCCAGCAGCTTGGTTGTCAACCCGGACGAGCAGTACTTC. Full variable domain (missing parts from reference TRBV5-1 and TRBJ2-7): KAGVTQTPRYLIKTRGQQVTLSCSPISGHRSVSWYQQTPGQGLQFLFEYFSETQRNKGNFPGRFSGRQFSNSRSEMNVSTLELGDSALYLCASSLVVNPDEQYFGPGTRLTVT.

J is TRBJ2-5 and V is TRBV18; possibly TRBD1 for D (5 bases). V was clipped by 6 bases and J by 5 bases, with 13 bases between them. This CDR3 has 13 amino acids. Per germline, CDR1 KGHSH and CDR2 LQKENI. This CDR3 reads CASSPRQRETQYF. The CDR3 DNA reads TGTGCCAGCTCCCCCAGACAGAGGGAGACCCAGTACTTC. The complete variable domain, with remaining parts taken from reference TRBV18 and TRBJ2-5, reads NAGVMQNPRHLVRRRGQEARLRCSPMKGHSHVYWYRQLPEEGLKFMVYLQKENIIDESGMPKERFSAEFPKEGPSILRIQQVVRGDSAAYFCASSPRQRETQYFGPGTRLLVL.

In this sample, this clone turned up many times. The chain joins TRBV14 to TRBJ2-2; D unresolved. The germline CDR1 and CDR2 sequences are SGHDN and FVKESK. CDR3 size: 14 residues. V was clipped by 1 base and J by 6 bases, with 9 bases between them. CDR3 bases: TGTGCCAGCAGCCAAGGATTACGGGCCGGGGAGCTGTTTTTT. Protein sequence: CASSQGLRAGELFF. Looking up the rest from reference TRBV14 and TRBJ2-2 gives the full variable domain: EAGVTQFPSHSVIEKGQTVTLRCDPISGHDNLYWYRRVMGKEIKFLLHFVKESKQDESGMPNNRFLAERTGGTYSTLKVQPAELEDSGVYFCASSQGLRAGELFFGEGSRLTVL.

This rearrangement joins TRBV14 to TRBJ2-7; D is unclear. There are 14 residues in the CDR3. Trimming left V 2 bases short and J 7 bases short, with 15 bases between. From germline, CDR1 is SGHDN and CDR2 FVKESK. The CDR3 DNA follows: TGTGCCAGCAGCCAACTCGACTCGTTTCGAGAGCAGTACTTC. Protein sequence: CASSQLDSFREQYF.

The V gene is TRBV28, the J gene TRBJ2-3; the D gene is possibly TRBD2 (7 bases). V lost 3 bases and J lost 6, with 25 bases in between. The CDR3 totals 18 residues. Germline lookup yields CDR1 MDHEN and CDR2 SYDVKM. Written as DNA, the CDR3 is TGTGCCAGCAGTTTGTTGATTGCTCTGAGGGGGGGCAGGGATACGCAGTATTTT. It encodes CASSLLIALRGGRDTQYF.

This chain links TRBV5-1 with TRBJ1-1, with a possible D match to TRBD1 (5 bases). V lost 0 bases and J lost 3, with 12 bases in between. The germline V gene encodes CDR1 SGHRS and CDR2 YFSETQ. The CDR3 contains 15 residues. In nucleotides, the CDR3 is TGCGCCAGCAGCTTGGTTGGCAGGGTGGACACTGAAGCTTTCTTT. The encoded protein is CASSLVGRVDTEAFF.

This clone was picked up a small number of times. The chain is built from TRBV30 and TRBJ1-5; D may be TRBD1 (5 bases). The V and J ends lost 0 bases and 6 bases respectively, with 12 bases between them. Per germline, CDR1 GTSNPN and CDR2 SVGIG (reference sequence). The CDR3 totals 14 residues. The CDR3 DNA is TGTGCCTGGAGTGTCCAGGGATGGTCTCAGCCCCAGCATTTT. It translates to CAWSVQGWSQPQHF.

This chain joins TRBV28 and TRBJ2-7; D may be TRBD2 (5 bases). CDR1 is MDHEN, CDR2 SYDVKM, per germline. V gave up 6 bases and J gave up 3 bases, with 18 bases separating them. The CDR3 totals 15 residues. The CDR3 bases are TGTGCCAGCAGCCGTACGGCTAGCATAAGCTACGAGCAGTACTTC. This sequence encodes CASSRTASISYEQYF.

This rearrangement joins TRBV12-3 or TRBV12-4 to TRBJ2-3, with a weak D call TRBD2 (6 bases). CDR3 length: 13 amino acids. V was trimmed by 5 bases and J by 9 bases, leaving 15 bases between them. The CDR3 region has the DNA TGTGCCAGCAGTCCGCCCCCCGGGGGAACGCAGTATTTT. It is translated as CASSPPPGGTQYF.

CDR3 sequence: CASPITYQPQHF. Written as DNA, the CDR3 is TGTGCCAGCCCGATAACTTATCAGCCCCAGCATTTT. The gene calls are TRBV9 and TRBJ1-5; D call uncertain. V was cut by 7 bases and J by 5 bases, with 10 bases left in between. Germline V gene data show CDR1 as SGDLS and CDR2 as YYNGEE. This CDR3 is 12 amino acids long.

This chain links TRBV5-4 with TRBJ2-3; 10 positions match TRBD2. CDR1 is SGHNT, CDR2 YYREEE, per germline (reference sequence). The CDR3 consists of 17 residues. V was pared by 0 bases and J by 2 bases, with 6 bases of the junction left unmatched. CDR3 DNA: TGTGCCAGCAGCTTGGGGTTAGCGGGAGGCTCCACAGATACGCAGTATTTT. Translation gives CASSLGLAGGSTDTQYF.

This chain links TRBV25-1 with TRBJ1-4, with D perhaps matching TRBD1 (5 bases). This CDR3 is built from 15 residues. Germline assignment: CDR1 MGHDK and CDR2 SYGVNS. The V and J ends lost 6 bases and 8 bases respectively, with 19 bases between them. The CDR3: CASRPWGVAGEKLFF. CDR3 bases: TGTGCCAGCAGACCTTGGGGCGTGGCAGGGGAAAAACTGTTTTTT.

The V call is TRBV7-2, the J call TRBJ1-6; D gene ambiguous. The germline CDR1 and CDR2 sequences are SGHTA and FQGNSA. The length of the CDR3 is 14 residues. V was clipped by 2 bases and J by 9 bases, with 11 bases between them. The CDR3 loop is CASSLLPGASPLHF. The CDR3 bases are TGTGCCAGCAGCTTATTGCCCGGTGCTTCACCCCTCCACTTT.

This clone was seen a handful of times. The genes are TRBV2 and TRBJ2-7; D not certain. Per the germline V gene, CDR1 is SNHLY and CDR2 is FYNNEI. The CDR3 loop spans 13 amino acids. V gave up 4 bases and J gave up 0 bases, with 7 bases separating them. CDR3 DNA sequence: TGTGCCAGCAGTGGTTTCCGCTCCTACGAGCAGTACTTC. It translates to CASSGFRSYEQYF.

The chain is built from TRBV7-3 and TRBJ2-1; TRBD1 aligns across 8 bases. With 5 bases clipped from V and 9 bases from J, the junction kept 6 bases outside the gene matches. The CDR3 runs 13 residues. From germline, CDR1 is SGHTA and CDR2 FQGTGA. CDR3 protein: CASSMTGVGEQFF. CDR3 DNA: TGTGCCAGCAGCATGACAGGGGTTGGTGAGCAGTTCTTC.